This TCR beta chain was recovered during a study of blood T cell repertoires in COVID-19. Study-wide context: Italy, Spain and the United States were the sources of the convalescent and acute COVID-19 samples. From T cells, B-cell-depleted T cells, or PBMCs came the material, which was cDNA or gDNA.

Study processing details: From reference gene primer amplification, estimates of nucleated cell counts were derived. Profiled with immunoSEQ multiplex PCR; TCRdb holds only in-frame clones, not every one. The V and J calls and the clone size are those of that table, but D and trimming were determined from the DNA. The data contain 130,000 or so clones, over 70% of them singletons. The ends lost 5 bases at V and 3 bases at J; junction bases unmatched: 6. The CDR3 is 15 amino acids. Germline CDR1 is SGDLS and CDR2 is YYNGEE. Sequences were obtained from peripheral blood. This chain connects TRBV9 to TRBJ2-3; 10 positions agree with TRBD2. This clonotype was obtained from a man older than 75 with acute or convalescent COVID-19. CDR3 protein: CASSLAGGGTDTQYF. The CDR3 DNA is TGTGCCAGCAGTTTAGCGGGGGGTGGGACAGATACGCAGTATTTT.